The clone carrying this T cell receptor (beta chain) was seen repeatedly, ten times or more. Trimming cost V 5 bases and J 15 bases; bases outside gene matches: 10. Germline V gene lookup returns CDR1 DFQATT and CDR2 SNEGSKA (reference sequence). The CDR3 is made up of 11 amino acids. This specimen belongs to a study of kidney transplant recipient with SARS-CoV-2 infection. TCRdb reanalysed the reads using MiXCR and keeps one entry per CDR3 protein. This table has roughly 250,000 distinct CDR3 sequences, less than 35% appearing once. This specimen consisted of a blood sample, obtained at baseline and on day 111 from a kidney transplant recipient. The receptor comes from a male patient younger than 45 who had COVID-19 and was a kidney transplant recipient. T cells may partly derive from the graft donor. The rearrangement uses TRBV20-1 and TRBJ1-3; 7 nucleotides align to TRBD1. CDR3 DNA: TGCAGTGCTTCCCAGGACAGGACTGCATATTTT. Residues: CSASQDRTAYF.